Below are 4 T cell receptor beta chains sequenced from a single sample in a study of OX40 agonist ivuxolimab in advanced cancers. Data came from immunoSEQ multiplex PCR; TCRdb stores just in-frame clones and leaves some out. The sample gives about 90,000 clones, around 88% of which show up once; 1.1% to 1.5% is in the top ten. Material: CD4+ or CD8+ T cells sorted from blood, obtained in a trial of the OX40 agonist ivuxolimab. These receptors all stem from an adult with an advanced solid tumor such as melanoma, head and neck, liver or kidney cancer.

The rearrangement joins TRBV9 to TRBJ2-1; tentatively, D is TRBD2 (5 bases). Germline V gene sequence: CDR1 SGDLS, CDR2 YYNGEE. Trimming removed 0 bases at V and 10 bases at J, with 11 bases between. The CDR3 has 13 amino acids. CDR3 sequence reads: CASSVGAPGEQFF. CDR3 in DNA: TGTGCCAGCAGCGTAGGAGCACCGGGGGAGCAGTTCTTC.

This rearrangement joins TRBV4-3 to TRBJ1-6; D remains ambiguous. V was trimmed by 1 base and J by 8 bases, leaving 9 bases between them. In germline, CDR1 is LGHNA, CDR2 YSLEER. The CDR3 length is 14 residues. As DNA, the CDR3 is TGCGCCAGCAGCCAAGGGCAGGAGGATTCACCCCTCCACTTT. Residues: CASSQGQEDSPLHF.

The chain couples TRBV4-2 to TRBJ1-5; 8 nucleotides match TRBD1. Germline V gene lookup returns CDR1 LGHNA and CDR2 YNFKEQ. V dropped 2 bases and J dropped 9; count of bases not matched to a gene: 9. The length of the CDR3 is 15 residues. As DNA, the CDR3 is TGTGCCAGCAGCCAACGACAGGGGACGTCTGTGCCCCAGCATTTT. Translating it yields CASSQRQGTSVPQHF.

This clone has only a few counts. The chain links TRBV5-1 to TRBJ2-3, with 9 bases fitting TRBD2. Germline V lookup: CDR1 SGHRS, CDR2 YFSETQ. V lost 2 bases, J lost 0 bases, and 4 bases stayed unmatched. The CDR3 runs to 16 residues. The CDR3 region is CASSFVTSGSTDTQYF. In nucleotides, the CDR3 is TGCGCCAGCAGCTTTGTTACTAGCGGGAGCACAGATACGCAGTATTTT.